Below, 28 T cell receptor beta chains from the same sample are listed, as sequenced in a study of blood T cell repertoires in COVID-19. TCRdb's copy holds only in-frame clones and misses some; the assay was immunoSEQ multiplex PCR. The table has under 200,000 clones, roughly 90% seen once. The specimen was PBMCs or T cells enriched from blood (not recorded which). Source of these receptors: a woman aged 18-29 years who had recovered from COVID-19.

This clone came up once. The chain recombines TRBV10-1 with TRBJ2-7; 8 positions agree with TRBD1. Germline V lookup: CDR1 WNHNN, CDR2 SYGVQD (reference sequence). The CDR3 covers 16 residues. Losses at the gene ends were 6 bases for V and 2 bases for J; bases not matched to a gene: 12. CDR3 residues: CASSLGPMDRAYEQYF. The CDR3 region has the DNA TGCGCCAGCAGCCTAGGACCGATGGACAGGGCCTACGAGCAGTACTTC.

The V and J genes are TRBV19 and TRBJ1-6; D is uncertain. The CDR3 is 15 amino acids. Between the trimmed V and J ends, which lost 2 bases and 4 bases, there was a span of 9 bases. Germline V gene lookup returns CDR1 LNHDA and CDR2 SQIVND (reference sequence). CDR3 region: CASSILGSYNSPLHF. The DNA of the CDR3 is TGTGCCAGTAGTATATTGGGCAGTTATAATTCACCCCTCCACTTT.

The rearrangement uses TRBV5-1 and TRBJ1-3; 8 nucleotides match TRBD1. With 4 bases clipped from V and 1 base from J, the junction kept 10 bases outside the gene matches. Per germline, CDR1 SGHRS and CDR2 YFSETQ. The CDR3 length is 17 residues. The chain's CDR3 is CASSPGTGLLSGNTIYF. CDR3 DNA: TGCGCCAGCAGCCCCGGGACAGGACTCCTTTCTGGAAACACCATATATTTT.

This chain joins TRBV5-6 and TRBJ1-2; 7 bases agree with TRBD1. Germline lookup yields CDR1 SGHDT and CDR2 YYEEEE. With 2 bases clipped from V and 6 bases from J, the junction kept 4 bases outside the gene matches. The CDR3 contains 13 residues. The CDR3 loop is CASSLIQGNGYTF. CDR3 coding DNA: TGTGCCAGCAGCTTAATACAGGGGAATGGCTACACCTTC.

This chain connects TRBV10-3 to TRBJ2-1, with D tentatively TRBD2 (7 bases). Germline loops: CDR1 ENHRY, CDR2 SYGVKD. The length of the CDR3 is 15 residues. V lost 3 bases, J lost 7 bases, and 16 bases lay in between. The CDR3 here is CAISDNRGAENEQFF. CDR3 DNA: TGTGCCATCAGTGACAACCGGGGGGCCGAAAATGAGCAGTTCTTC.

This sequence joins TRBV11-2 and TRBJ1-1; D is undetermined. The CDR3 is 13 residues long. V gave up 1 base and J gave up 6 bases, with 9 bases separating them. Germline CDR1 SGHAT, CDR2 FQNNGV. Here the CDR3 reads CASSLAVYSEAFF. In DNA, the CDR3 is TGTGCCAGCAGCTTAGCGGTCTACTCTGAAGCTTTCTTT.

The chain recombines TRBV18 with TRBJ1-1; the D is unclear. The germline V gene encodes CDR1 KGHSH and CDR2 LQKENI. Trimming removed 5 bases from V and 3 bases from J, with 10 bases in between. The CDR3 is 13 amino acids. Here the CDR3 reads CASSKMRDTEAFF. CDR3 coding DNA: TGTGCCAGCTCAAAGATGAGGGACACTGAAGCTTTCTTT.

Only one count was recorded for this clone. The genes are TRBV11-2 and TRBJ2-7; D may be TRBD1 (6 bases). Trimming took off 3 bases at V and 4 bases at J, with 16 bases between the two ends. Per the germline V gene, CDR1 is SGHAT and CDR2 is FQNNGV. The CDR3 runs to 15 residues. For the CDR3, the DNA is TGTGCCAGCAGCTTGGACGGCAGGGGATGGTACGAGCAGTACTTC. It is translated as CASSLDGRGWYEQYF.

The CDR3 nucleotides are TGTGCCAGCAGTTTGGGACAGGGGGCCTACGAGCAGTACTTC. Translating gives CASSLGQGAYEQYF. V is TRBV6-6 and J is TRBJ2-7; 11 bases match TRBD1. Germline V CDR1 and CDR2: MNHNY, SVGAGI (reference sequence). V shed 4 bases, J shed 2 bases, and the junction held 1 base outside the gene matches. The CDR3 runs to 14 residues.

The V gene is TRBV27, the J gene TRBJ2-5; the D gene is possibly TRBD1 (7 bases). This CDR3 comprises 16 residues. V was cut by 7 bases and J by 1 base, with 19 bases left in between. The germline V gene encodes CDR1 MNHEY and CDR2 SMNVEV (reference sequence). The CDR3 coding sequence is TGTGCCAGCAAAGTTCTAGGCGGGACAGTCCAAGAGACCCAGTACTTC. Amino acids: CASKVLGGTVQETQYF.

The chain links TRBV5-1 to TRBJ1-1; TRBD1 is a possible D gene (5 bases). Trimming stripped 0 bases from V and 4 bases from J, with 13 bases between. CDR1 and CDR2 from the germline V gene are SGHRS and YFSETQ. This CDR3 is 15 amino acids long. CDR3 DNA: TGCGCCAGCAGCTTGGAAAGGGGTAAGGGCACTGAAGCTTTCTTT. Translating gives CASSLERGKGTEAFF.

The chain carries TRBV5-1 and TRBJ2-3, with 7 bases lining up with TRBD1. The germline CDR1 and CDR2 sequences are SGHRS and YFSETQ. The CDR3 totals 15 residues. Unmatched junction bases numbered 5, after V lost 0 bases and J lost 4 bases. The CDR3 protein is CASSLGAGGADTQYF. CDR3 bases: TGCGCCAGCAGCTTGGGGGCAGGGGGTGCAGATACGCAGTATTTT.

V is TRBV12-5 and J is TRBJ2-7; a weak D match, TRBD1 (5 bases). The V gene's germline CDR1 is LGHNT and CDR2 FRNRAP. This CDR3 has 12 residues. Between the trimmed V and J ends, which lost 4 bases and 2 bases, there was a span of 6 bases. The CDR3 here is CASGWGTYEQYF. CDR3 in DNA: TGTGCTAGTGGTTGGGGCACCTACGAGCAGTACTTC.

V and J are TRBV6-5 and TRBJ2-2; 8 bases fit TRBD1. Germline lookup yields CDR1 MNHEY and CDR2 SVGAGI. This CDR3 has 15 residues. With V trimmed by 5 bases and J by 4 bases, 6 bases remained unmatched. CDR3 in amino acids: CASSPRTGTTGELFF. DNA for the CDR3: TGTGCCAGCAGTCCTAGGACAGGGACCACCGGGGAGCTGTTTTTT.

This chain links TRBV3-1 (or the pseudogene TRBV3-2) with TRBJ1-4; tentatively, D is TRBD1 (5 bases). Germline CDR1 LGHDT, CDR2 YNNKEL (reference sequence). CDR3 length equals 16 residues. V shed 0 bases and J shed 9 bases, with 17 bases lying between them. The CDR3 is CASSQDRIGVKKKLFF. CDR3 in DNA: TGTGCCAGCAGCCAAGATCGTATAGGGGTTAAGAAAAAACTGTTTTTT.

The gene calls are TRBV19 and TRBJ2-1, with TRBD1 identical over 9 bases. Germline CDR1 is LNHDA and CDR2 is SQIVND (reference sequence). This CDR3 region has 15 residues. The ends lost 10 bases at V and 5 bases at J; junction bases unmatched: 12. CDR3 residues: CATQQGTGPHNEQFF. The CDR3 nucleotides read TGTGCCACCCAACAGGGGACAGGGCCCCACAATGAGCAGTTCTTC.

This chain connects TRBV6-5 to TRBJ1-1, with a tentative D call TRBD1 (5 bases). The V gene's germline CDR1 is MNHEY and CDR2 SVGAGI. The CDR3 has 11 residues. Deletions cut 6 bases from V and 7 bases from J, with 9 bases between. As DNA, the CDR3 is TGTGCCAGCAGACGGGGGAATGAAGCTTTCTTT. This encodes CASRRGNEAFF.

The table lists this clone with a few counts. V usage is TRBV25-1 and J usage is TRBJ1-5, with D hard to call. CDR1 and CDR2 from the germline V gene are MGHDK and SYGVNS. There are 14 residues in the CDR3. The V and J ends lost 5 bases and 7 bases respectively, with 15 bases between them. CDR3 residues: CASSNNRERQPQHF. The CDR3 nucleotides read TGTGCCAGCAGTAATAATAGGGAGAGGCAGCCCCAGCATTTT.

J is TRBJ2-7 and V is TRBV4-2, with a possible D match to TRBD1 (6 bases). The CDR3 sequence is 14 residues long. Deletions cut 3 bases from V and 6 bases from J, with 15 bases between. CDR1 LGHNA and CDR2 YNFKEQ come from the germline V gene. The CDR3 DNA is TGTGCCAGCAGCCAGGAAGGGATAGGGGGCGAGCAGTACTTC. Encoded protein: CASSQEGIGGEQYF.

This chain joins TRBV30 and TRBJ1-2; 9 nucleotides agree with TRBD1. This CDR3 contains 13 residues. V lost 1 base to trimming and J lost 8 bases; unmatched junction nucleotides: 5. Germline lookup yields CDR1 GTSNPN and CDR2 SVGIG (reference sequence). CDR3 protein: CAWSGDRGRGYTF. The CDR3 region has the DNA TGTGCCTGGAGTGGTGACAGGGGGAGGGGCTACACCTTC.

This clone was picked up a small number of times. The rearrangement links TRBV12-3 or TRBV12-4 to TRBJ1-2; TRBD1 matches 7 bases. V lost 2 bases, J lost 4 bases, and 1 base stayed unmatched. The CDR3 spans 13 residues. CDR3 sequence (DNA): TGTGCCAGCAGTTTATACAGGGGCTATGGCTACACCTTC. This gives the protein CASSLYRGYGYTF.

CDR3 nucleotide sequence: TGTGCCAGCAGCTTCCCCGGGAGCTATGGCTACACCTTC. It specifies CASSFPGSYGYTF. The J gene is TRBJ1-2, the V gene TRBV13, with no clear D. The ends were cut back, 3 bases at V and 4 bases at J, with 9 bases in the middle. Germline V CDR1 and CDR2: PRHDT, FYEKMQ (reference sequence). CDR3 length: 13 residues.

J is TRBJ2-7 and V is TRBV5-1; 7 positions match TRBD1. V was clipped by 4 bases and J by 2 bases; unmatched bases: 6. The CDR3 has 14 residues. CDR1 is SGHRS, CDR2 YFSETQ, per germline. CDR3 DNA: TGCGCCAGCAGCGTGGGACAGCCTGCCTACGAGCAGTACTTC. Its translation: CASSVGQPAYEQYF.

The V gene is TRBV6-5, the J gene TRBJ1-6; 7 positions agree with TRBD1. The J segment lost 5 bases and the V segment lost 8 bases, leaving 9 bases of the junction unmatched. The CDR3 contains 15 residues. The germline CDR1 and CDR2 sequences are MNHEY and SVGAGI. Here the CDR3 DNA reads TGTGCCAGCTTCTCGGGACAGCTACATAATTCACCCCTCCACTTT. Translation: CASFSGQLHNSPLHF.

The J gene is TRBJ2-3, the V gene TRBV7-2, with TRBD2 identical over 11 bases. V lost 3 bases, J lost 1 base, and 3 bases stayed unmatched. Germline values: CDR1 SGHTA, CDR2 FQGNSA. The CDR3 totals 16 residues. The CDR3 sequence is CASSLELAGGTDTQYF. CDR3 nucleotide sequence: TGTGCCAGCAGCTTGGAACTAGCGGGGGGCACAGATACGCAGTATTTT.

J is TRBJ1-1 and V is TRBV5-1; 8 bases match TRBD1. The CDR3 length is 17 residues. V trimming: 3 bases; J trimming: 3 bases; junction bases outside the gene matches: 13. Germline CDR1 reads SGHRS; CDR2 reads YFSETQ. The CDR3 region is CASSSRAGGGGYTEAFF. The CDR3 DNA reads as TGCGCCAGCAGCTCGCGGGCAGGGGGCGGCGGGTACACTGAAGCTTTCTTT.

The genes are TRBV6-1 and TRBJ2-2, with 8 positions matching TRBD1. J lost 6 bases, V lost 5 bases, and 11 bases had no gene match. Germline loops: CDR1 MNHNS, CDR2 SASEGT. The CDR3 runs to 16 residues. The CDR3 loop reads CASSKDSSGGAGELFF. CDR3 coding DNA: TGTGCCAGCAGTAAAGACAGCTCAGGGGGCGCCGGGGAGCTGTTTTTT.

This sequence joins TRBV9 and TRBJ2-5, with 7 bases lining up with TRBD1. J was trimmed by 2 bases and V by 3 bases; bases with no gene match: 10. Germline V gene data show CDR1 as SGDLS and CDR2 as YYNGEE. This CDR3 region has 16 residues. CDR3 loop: CASSGRQGTNQETQYF. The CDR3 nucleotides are TGTGCCAGCAGCGGACGACAGGGAACTAATCAAGAGACCCAGTACTTC.